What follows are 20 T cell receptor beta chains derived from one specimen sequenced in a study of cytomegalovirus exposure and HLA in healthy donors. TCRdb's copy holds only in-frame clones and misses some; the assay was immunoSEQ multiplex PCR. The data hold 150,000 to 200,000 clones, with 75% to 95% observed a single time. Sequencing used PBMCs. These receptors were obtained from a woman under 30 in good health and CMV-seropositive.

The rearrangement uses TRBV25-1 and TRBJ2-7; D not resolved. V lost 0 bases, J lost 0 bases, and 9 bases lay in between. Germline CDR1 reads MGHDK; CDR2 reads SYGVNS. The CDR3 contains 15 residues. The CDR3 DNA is TGTGCCAGCAGTGAATATGCGGTCAGCTCCTACGAGCAGTACTTC. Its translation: CASSEYAVSSYEQYF.

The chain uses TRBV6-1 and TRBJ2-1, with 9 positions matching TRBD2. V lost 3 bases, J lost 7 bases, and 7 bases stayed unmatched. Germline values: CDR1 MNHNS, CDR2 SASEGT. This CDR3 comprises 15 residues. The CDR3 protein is CASSEGGGAVNEQFF. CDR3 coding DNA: TGTGCCAGCAGTGAGGGCGGGGGGGCAGTGAATGAGCAGTTCTTC.

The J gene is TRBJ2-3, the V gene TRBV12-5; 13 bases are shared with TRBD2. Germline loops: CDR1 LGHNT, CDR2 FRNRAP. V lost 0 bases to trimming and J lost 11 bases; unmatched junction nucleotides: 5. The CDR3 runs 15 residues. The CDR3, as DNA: TGTGCTAGTGGTTTGGTTTCTACTAGCGGGGGGGTGCAGTATTTT. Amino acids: CASGLVSTSGGVQYF. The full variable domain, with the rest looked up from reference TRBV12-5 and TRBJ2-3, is DARVTQTPRHKVTEMGQEVTMRCQPILGHNTVFWYRQTMMQGLELLAYFRNRAPLDDSGMPKDRFSAEMPDATLATLKIQPSEPRDSAVYFCASGLVSTSGGVQYFGPGTRLTVL.

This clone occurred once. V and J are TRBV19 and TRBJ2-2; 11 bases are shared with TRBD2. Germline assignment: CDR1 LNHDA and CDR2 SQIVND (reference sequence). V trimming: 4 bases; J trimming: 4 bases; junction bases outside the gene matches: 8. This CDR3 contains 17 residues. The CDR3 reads CASSTSLAGGPTGELFF. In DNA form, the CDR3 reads TGTGCCAGTAGTACCTCTTTAGCGGGAGGGCCCACCGGGGAGCTGTTTTTT. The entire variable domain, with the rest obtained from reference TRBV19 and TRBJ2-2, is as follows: DGGITQSPKYLFRKEGQNVTLSCEQNLNHDAMYWYRQDPGQGLRLIYYSQIVNDFQKGDIAEGYSVSREKKESFPLTVTSAQKNPTAFYLCASSTSLAGGPTGELFFGEGSRLTVL.

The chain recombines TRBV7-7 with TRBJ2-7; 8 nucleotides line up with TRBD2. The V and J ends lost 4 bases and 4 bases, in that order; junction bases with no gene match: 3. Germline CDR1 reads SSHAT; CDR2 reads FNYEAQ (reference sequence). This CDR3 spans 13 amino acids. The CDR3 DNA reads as TGTGCCAGCAGCTCGGGACTAGGGTACGAGCAGTACTTC. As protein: CASSSGLGYEQYF.

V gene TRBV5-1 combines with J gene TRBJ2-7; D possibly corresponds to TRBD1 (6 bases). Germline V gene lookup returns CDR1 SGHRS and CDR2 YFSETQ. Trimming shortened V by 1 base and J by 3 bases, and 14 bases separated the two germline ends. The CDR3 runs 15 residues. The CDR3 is CASSLLEGGVYEQYF. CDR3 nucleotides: TGCGCCAGCAGCTTGTTGGAAGGGGGTGTCTACGAGCAGTACTTC.

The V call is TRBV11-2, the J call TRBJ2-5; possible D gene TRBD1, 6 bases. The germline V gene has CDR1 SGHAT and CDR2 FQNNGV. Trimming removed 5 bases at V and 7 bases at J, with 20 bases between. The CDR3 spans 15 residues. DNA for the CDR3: TGTGCCAGCAGCGAGCACCCACAGGGAACTGGGACCCAGTACTTC. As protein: CASSEHPQGTGTQYF.

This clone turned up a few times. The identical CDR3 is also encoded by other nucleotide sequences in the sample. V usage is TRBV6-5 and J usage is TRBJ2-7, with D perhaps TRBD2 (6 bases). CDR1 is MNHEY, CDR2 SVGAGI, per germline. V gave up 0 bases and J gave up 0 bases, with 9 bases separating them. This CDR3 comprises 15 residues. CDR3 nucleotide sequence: TGTGCCAGCAGTTACTCCGCGGGGAGCTCCTACGAGCAGTACTTC. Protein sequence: CASSYSAGSSYEQYF.

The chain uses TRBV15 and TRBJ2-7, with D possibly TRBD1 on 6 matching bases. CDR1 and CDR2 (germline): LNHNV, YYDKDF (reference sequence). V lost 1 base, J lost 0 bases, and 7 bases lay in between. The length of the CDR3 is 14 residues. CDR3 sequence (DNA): TGTGCCACCAGCAGAGGACAGGACTCCTACGAGCAGTACTTC. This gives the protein CATSRGQDSYEQYF. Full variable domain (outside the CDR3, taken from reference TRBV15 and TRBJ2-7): DAMVIQNPRYQVTQFGKPVTLSCSQTLNHNVMYWYQQKSSQAPKLLFHYYDKDFNNEADTPDNFQSRRPNTSFCFLDIRSPGLGDTAMYLCATSRGQDSYEQYFGPGTRLTVT.

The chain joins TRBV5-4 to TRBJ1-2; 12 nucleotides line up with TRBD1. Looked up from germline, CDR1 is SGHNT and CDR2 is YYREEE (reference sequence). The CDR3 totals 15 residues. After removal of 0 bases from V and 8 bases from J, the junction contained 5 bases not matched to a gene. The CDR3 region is CASSLGGQGAPGYTF. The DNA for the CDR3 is TGTGCCAGCAGCTTGGGGGGACAGGGGGCTCCCGGCTACACCTTC.

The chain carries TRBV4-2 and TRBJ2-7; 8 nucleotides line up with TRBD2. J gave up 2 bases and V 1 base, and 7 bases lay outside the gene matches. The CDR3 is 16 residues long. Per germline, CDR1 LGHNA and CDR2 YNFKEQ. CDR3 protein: CASSQVAGGSTYEQYF. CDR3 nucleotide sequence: TGTGCCAGCAGCCAAGTGGCGGGAGGCTCTACCTACGAGCAGTACTTC.

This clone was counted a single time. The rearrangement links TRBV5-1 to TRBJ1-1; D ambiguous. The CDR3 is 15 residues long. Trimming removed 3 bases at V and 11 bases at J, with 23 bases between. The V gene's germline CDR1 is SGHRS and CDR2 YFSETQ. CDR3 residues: CASSSALRGLREAFF. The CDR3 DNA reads TGCGCCAGCAGCTCGGCTCTTCGGGGTCTTCGGGAGGCTTTCTTT.

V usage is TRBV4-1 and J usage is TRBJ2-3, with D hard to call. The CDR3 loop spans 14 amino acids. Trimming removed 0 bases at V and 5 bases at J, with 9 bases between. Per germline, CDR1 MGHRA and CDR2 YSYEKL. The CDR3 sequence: CASSQDEFIDTQYF. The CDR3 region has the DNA TGCGCCAGCAGCCAAGACGAGTTTATAGATACGCAGTATTTT.

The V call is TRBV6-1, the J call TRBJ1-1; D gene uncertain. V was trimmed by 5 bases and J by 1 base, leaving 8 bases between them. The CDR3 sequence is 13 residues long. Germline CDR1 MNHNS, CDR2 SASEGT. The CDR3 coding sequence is TGTGCCAGCAGTTATCGCAGGAACACTGAAGCTTTCTTT. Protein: CASSYRRNTEAFF.

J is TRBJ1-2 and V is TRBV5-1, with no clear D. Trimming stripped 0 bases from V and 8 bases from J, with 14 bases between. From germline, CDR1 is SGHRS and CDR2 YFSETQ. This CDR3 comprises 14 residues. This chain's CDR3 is CASSLVLGGNGYTF. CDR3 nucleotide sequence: TGCGCCAGCAGCTTGGTGTTGGGAGGAAACGGCTACACCTTC.

The CDR3: CASSLATEGEQYF. The CDR3 coding sequence is TGTGCCAGCAGCTTAGCGACAGAAGGAGAGCAGTACTTC. The gene calls are TRBV7-9 and TRBJ2-7, with a possible D match to TRBD1 (5 bases). V shed 0 bases and J shed 7 bases, with 10 bases lying between them. The CDR3 is 13 amino acids. Germline V lookup: CDR1 SEHNR, CDR2 FQNEAQ (reference sequence).

The CDR3 loop is CASSEWQGMGQFF. The CDR3, as DNA: TGTGCCAGCAGTGAATGGCAGGGTATGGGGCAGTTCTTC. The chain combines TRBV25-1 with TRBJ2-1, with D possibly matching TRBD1 (5 bases). This CDR3 spans 13 amino acids. V lost 1 base to trimming and J lost 12 bases, with 13 bases between them. CDR1 is MGHDK, CDR2 SYGVNS, per germline. Using reference TRBV25-1 and TRBJ2-1 for the parts outside the CDR3, the full variable domain is EADIYQTPRYLVIGTGKKITLECSQTMGHDKMYWYQQDPGMELHLIHYSYGVNSTEKGDLSSESTVSRIRTEHFPLTLESARPSHTSQYLCASSEWQGMGQFFGPGTRLTVL.

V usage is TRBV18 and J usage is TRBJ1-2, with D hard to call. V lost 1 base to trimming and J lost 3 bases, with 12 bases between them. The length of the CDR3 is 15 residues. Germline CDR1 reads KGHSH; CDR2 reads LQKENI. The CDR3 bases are TGTGCCAGCTCACCACTCCCCCAGGAGGACTATGGCTACACCTTC. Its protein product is CASSPLPQEDYGYTF.

The CDR3 spells CASSRTGESTEAFF. The DNA for the CDR3 is TGTGCCAGCAGCCGGACAGGGGAGAGCACTGAAGCTTTCTTT. This sequence joins TRBV6-1 and TRBJ1-1; 9 bases are shared with TRBD1. V was clipped by 6 bases and J by 4 bases; unmatched bases: 6. This CDR3 has 14 amino acids. The V gene's germline CDR1 is MNHNS and CDR2 SASEGT.

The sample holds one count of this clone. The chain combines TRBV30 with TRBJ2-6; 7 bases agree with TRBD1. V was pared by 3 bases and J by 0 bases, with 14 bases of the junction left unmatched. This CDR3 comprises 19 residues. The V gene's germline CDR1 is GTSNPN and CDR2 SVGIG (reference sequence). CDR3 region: CAWSPNRGQALSGANVLTF. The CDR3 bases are TGTGCCTGGAGCCCTAACCGAGGACAGGCGCTCTCTGGGGCCAACGTCCTGACTTTC.